The TCR beta chain under discussion was sequenced for a study of T and B cells in COVID-19 patients (dated by TCRdb to 2018 to 2020). Background for the entire study: Using TRB and IGH repertoire sequencing of peripheral blood, the study characterized adaptive immunity in COVID-19 patients who had active infection or had recovered. Of the 20 patients in the active-infection cohort, approximately eleven were critically ill and needed mechanical ventilation or ECMO. Comorbidities linked to unfavorable COVID-19 outcome were present in about 90% of the roughly 20 patients in the active-infection cohort. Patients in the recovered cohort had a median age of approximately 36 years, compared with roughly 67 years for patients in the active-infection cohort. A couple of patients were in both the active and recovered cohorts because samples existed from active disease and from after recovery. Repertoire analyses used an age-matched reference group of approximately 40 healthy donors who were negative for COVID-19 antibodies as the comparison. The recovered cohort included 15 to 19 patients who contributed approximately 20 samples, and most of those patients had mild to moderate COVID-19 that was managed on an outpatient basis. As many as 9 follow-up blood samples were collected from each patient, and in some individuals these samples spanned different disease stages. The TCR and BCR sequence repository comprised 30 to 40 patients and 69 time points, with over 7 million TCR sequences analysed. Paper-wide results and their limitations: Strongly skewed TRBV/TRBJ gene usage was reported in patients with COVID-19. During active COVID-19 the TRB repertoires were highly clonal, but at recovery diversity and richness rose above the levels seen in healthy donors. The recovered cohort had roughly 2,100 exclusive TCR clusters, including 31 low-pGen clusters. The size of the cohort was considered insufficient for assessing HLA contributions to COVID-19 susceptibility or severity. Prospective validation of the reported TCR clusters was stated to be required before clinical use. Specific T cell subsets (CD4+/Treg/CD8+) and sorted SARS-CoV-2-responsive or tetramer+ T cells had not yet been sequenced, and these experiments were ongoing. Blood samples from mildly ill patients during symptoms and early samples from severe cases were scarce.

TRB repertoires were amplified using roughly 220-550 ng of genomic DNA isolated from blood. Trimming removed 5 bases from V and 5 bases from J; the gene matches leave 9 bases unexplained. Counted from cysteine to phenylalanine, this CDR3 has 16 amino acids. The only DNA kept is the CDR3, 48 bases in frame from the first base. Based on the germline V gene (reference sequence), the CDR1 and CDR2 sequences are LNHDA and SQIVND. The sequencing machine was an Illumina MiSeq. Multiplex PCR with BIOMED2 TRB-A/B primer pools was used to amplify the TRB rearrangements. Illumina-compatible adapters and 7-nucleotide sample barcodes were added to the amplicons in two consecutive PCRs. All library PCRs used Phusion HS II polymerase. Amplicons were gel-purified with the NucleoSpin Gel and PCR Clean-up kit, quantified on Qubit, and pooled at about 4 nM. Amplicon pool quality was checked on an Agilent 2100 Bioanalyzer before Illumina next-generation sequencing. The paper's data handling went like this. TRB rearrangements were annotated with MiXCR 3.0.8 using the default MiXCR reference library. Sequences with fewer than 2 reads and non-productive reads were filtered out, and every unique CDR3 nucleotide sequence was treated as a single clone. R 3.5.1 was used to calculate clonality, diversity, richness and V-J gene usage. GLIPH2 was used for TCR clustering by CDR3 similarity, and generation probabilities were calculated by OLGA. Only GLIPH2 clusters with at least four unique TCR clonotypes present in at least three individuals were retained. In TCRdb, the public reads were trimmed at Q25 with fastp and aligned with MiXCR, with productive beta chains retained. Rows matching on CDR3 protein sequence are summarized as one entry with the most common DNA and genes. These V and J calls rely on TCRdb rather than the paper's analysis. For this sample the table gives 2,300 or so distinct CDR3 sequences, of which about 25% were detected only once. The top ten hold around two thirds of the sample.

This clonotype is termed large (0.1 to 1%). The specificity of this receptor is unknown. The sample holds no much larger clone one base away, and base qualities are not on file. This TCR was recovered from a human donor with active COVID-19. The chain was built from TRBV19 and TRBJ2-1; TRBD2 matches 10 bases in the middle. Material: blood. The DNA is as follows: TGTGCCAGTAGTCGCGCTCAAGCGGGGGGGCACAATGAGCAGTTCTTC. The translation is CASSRAQAGGHNEQFF.